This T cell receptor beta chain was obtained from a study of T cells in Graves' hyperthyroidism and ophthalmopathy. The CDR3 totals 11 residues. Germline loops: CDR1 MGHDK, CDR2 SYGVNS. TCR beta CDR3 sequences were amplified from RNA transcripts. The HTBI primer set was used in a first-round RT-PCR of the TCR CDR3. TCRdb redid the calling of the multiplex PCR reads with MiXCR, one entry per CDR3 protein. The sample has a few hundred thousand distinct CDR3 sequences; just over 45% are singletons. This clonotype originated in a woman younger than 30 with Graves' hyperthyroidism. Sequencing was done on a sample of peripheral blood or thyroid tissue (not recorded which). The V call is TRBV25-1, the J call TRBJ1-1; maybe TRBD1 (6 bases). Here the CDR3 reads CAGQRNTEAFF. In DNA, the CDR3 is TGTGCAGGACAGAGGAACACTGAAGCTTTCTTT.